One sample yielded the 15 T cell receptor beta chains listed below, sequenced in a study of early T cells in non-severe SARS-CoV-2 infection. TCRdb reanalysed the 5' RACE reads using MiXCR and keeps one entry per CDR3 protein. The sample comprises fewer than 90,000 distinct CDR3 sequences, 11% to 15% of which are singletons, and about 10% rests with the top ten. Sequencing was carried out using whole blood. The source is an adult who was a healthcare worker with PCR-confirmed SARS-CoV-2 infection or an uninfected control (not recorded which).

This clonotype was counted once. The rearrangement uses TRBV6-5 and TRBJ2-1, with 9 bases identical to TRBD1. CDR1 and CDR2 from the germline V gene are MNHEY and SVGAGI. Trimming took 2 bases from V and 3 from J; bases not matched to a gene: 2. This CDR3 is built from 15 residues. The CDR3 is CASSYPGQGYNEQFF. Written as DNA, the CDR3 is TGTGCCAGCAGTTACCCGGGACAGGGCTACAATGAGCAGTTCTTC.

This clonotype was seen at least ten times. V usage is TRBV7-2 and J usage is TRBJ2-1; D unclear. The CDR3 extends over 15 amino acids. In germline, CDR1 is SGHTA, CDR2 FQGNSA. V gave up 1 base and J gave up 3 bases, with 10 bases separating them. The CDR3 region is CASSLVPLNYNEQFF. The CDR3 nucleotides read TGTGCCAGCAGCTTAGTGCCACTTAACTACAATGAGCAGTTCTTC.

In this sample, this clonotype turned up many times. CDR3 DNA sequence: TGTGCCAGCAGTTTCGCGGCGGAGCAGTACTTC. The encoded protein is CASSFAAEQYF. The chain links TRBV28 to TRBJ2-7; no firm D call. Trimming took off 3 bases at V and 7 bases at J, with 7 bases between the two ends. The CDR3 runs to 11 residues. In germline, CDR1 is MDHEN, CDR2 SYDVKM.

There are a few counts of this clonotype. V usage is TRBV20-1 and J usage is TRBJ2-5; tentatively, D is TRBD2 (5 bases). With 0 bases removed from V and 7 bases from J, the gap between germline ends came to 15 bases. This CDR3 has 14 amino acids. Germline values: CDR1 DFQATT, CDR2 SNEGSKA (reference sequence). CDR3 in amino acids: CSARDPQRYLTQYF. The CDR3 nucleotides read TGCAGTGCTAGAGACCCTCAGCGGTACTTGACCCAGTACTTC.

This clonotype was counted a few times. This chain uses TRBV7-8 with TRBJ1-2; the match to TRBD1 covers 8 bases. CDR1 is SGHVS, CDR2 FQNEAQ, per germline. CDR3 length: 15 residues. The trim removed 1 base at V and 6 bases at J, leaving 7 bases unmatched. The CDR3 region has the DNA TGTGCCAGCAGCTTAGTGTGGACAGGGTCCCATGGCTACACCTTC. This translates into CASSLVWTGSHGYTF.

This clonotype was detected many times. The chain uses TRBV20-1 and TRBJ2-3, with 11 nucleotides matching TRBD1. The trim removed 6 bases at V and 3 bases at J, leaving 5 bases unmatched. Germline lookup yields CDR1 DFQATT and CDR2 SNEGSKA (reference sequence). The CDR3 totals 14 residues. In DNA form, the CDR3 reads TGCAGTGCAGAAGGGACAGGGGGTACAGATACGCAGTATTTT. Translating it yields CSAEGTGGTDTQYF.

This clonotype turned up a few times. The V and J genes are TRBV29-1 and TRBJ2-7; D perhaps matches TRBD1 (6 bases). The V and J ends lost 7 bases and 3 bases respectively, with 16 bases between them. The germline V gene encodes CDR1 SQVTM and CDR2 ANQGSEA. The CDR3 spans 13 residues. The CDR3, as DNA: TGCAGCGCTGCGTCAGGGACAAGCTACGAGCAGTACTTC. It yields the protein CSAASGTSYEQYF.

The chain uses TRBV4-1 and TRBJ1-5, with D possibly matching TRBD1 (5 bases). From germline, CDR1 is MGHRA and CDR2 YSYEKL. CDR3 length: 15 residues. Trimming left V 4 bases short and J 0 bases short, with 10 bases between. The CDR3 sequence: CASSPRDASNQPQHF. Written as DNA, the CDR3 is TGCGCCAGCAGCCCCCGGGACGCTAGCAATCAGCCCCAGCATTTT.

On this clonotype itself: In this CDR3 the conserved last residue, phenylalanine or tryptophan, is missing, so a read error is likely. V is TRBV2 and J is TRBJ2-1, with D unresolved. Per the germline V gene, CDR1 is SNHLY and CDR2 is FYNNEI. Trimming removed 3 bases at V and 4 bases at J, with 7 bases between. The CDR3 is 13 amino acids. CDR3 in amino acids: CASSEELYNEQFL. In DNA form, the CDR3 reads TGTGCCAGCAGTGAGGAGCTATACAATGAGCAGTTCTTG.

This clonotype has ten or more counts. The CDR3 here is CASSLKDSGANVLTF. CDR3 coding DNA: TGTGCCAGCAGCTTAAAGGACTCTGGGGCCAACGTCCTGACTTTC. This chain connects TRBV7-2 to TRBJ2-6; D is ambiguous. Germline CDR1 reads SGHTA; CDR2 reads FQGNSA. Trimming shortened V by 2 bases and J by 0 bases, and 5 bases separated the two germline ends. The CDR3 length is 15 residues.

This clonotype was seen a few times. This sequence joins TRBV7-3 and TRBJ1-1; D is unclear. CDR1 SGHTA and CDR2 FQGTGA come from the germline V gene. V lost 5 bases, J lost 3 bases, and 10 bases lay in between. The CDR3 runs to 13 residues. The CDR3 nucleotides are TGTGCCAGCAGCCTTAACGGGGACACTGAAGCTTTCTTT. Its protein product is CASSLNGDTEAFF.

This clonotype was recorded many times. The chain is built from TRBV30 and TRBJ1-6; D is unclear. The CDR3 covers 14 residues. With 1 base removed from V and 7 bases from J, the gap between germline ends came to 11 bases. Germline V lookup: CDR1 GTSNPN, CDR2 SVGIG (reference sequence). The CDR3 region is CAWSGLPKNSPLHF. The CDR3 DNA reads as TGTGCCTGGAGTGGACTGCCGAAGAATTCACCCCTCCACTTT.

This clonotype showed up just a few times. The gene calls are TRBV19 and TRBJ1-2; D gene unclear. Per germline, CDR1 LNHDA and CDR2 SQIVND (reference sequence). Trimming shortened V by 2 bases and J by 3 bases, and 16 bases separated the two germline ends. CDR3 size: 16 residues. The CDR3 protein is CASSITWSGLYYGYTF. CDR3 in DNA: TGTGCCAGTAGTATAACGTGGTCAGGCCTCTACTATGGCTACACCTTC.

This chain links TRBV28 with TRBJ2-3; D might be TRBD1 (5 bases). V shed 5 bases and J shed 4 bases, with 25 bases lying between them. CDR1 MDHEN and CDR2 SYDVKM come from the germline V gene. The CDR3 is 18 amino acids. In DNA form, the CDR3 reads TGTGCCAGCAGTCCACAAGCAGGGCGTAAGTGGTCTCCAGATACGCAGTATTTT. This encodes CASSPQAGRKWSPDTQYF.

This chain links TRBV7-2 with TRBJ2-7; 8 bases line up with TRBD1. V trimming: 5 bases; J trimming: 4 bases; junction bases outside the gene matches: 10. The CDR3 sequence is 15 residues long. The germline V gene has CDR1 SGHTA and CDR2 FQGNSA. The CDR3 loop reads CASSTGTGVVYEQYF. The CDR3 DNA reads TGTGCCAGCAGCACCGGGACAGGAGTTGTGTACGAGCAGTACTTC.